Sequencing of this T cell receptor beta chain was carried out in a study of CD8 T cells in ankylosing spondylitis (dated by TCRdb to about 2017). Background for the entire study: T cell receptor beta repertoires were profiled in healthy donors and ankylosing spondylitis patients so that disease-linked TCR variants could be found. The whole study cohort included about a hundred healthy donors and 25 ankylosing spondylitis patients. Peripheral blood was sampled, and synovial fluid was additionally collected from ankylosing spondylitis patients. Overall study outcomes, separate from this receptor: A TCR beta motif made up of 7 to 9 highly homologous amino acid variants appeared to be characteristic of blood from ankylosing spondylitis patients. A CD8+ phenotype was shown by the disease-linked clones, which were found at relatively low frequencies in peripheral blood. Significant enrichment of the disease-linked clones was reported in matched synovial fluid samples from ankylosing spondylitis patients. Some of the motif variants had been reported before in the synovial fluid and blood of reactive arthritis patients, a finding that suggests common disease-initiation mechanisms.

About this clonotype itself: What this receptor recognizes is not known. No base qualities exist here, and no much larger clone lies one base off it.

TCRdb records Illumina HiSeq 2500 as the sequencer. Quantitative 5'-RACE with molecular barcodes was used to prepare TCR beta libraries. As for the authors' bioinformatics: A new computational method based on a probabilistic model of VDJ rearrangement was used to identify disease-linked TCR variants. TCRdb applied fastp at Q25 and MiXCR to the public reads, then kept only in-frame beta chains. When rows share a CDR3 protein, they turn into one entry using the most common DNA and genes. The V and J calls shown here were made by TCRdb, not taken from the authors' results. This sample gives approximately 400,000 distinct CDR3 sequences in total; about 15% of them show up just once. The ten most abundant clones make up just over 1% of the sample. From the cysteine through the phenylalanine, the CDR3 covers 15 amino acids. Solely the CDR3 DNA is kept, with 45 bases framed from the first base. Based on the germline V gene (reference sequence), the CDR1 and CDR2 sequences are LNHNV and YYDKDF. V lost 3 bases and J lost 5 bases, and the count of bases not matched to a germline gene is 1.

The TCR originated in a male donor with ankylosing spondylitis. This chain is built from TRBV15 and TRBJ1-6, with 10 junctional bases fitting TRBD1. Specimen: blood, either unsorted or a sorted T cell fraction (not recorded which). The bases are TGTGCCACCAGCAGGGGGACAGGGGATAATTCACCCCTCCACTTT. Translated, this gives CATSRGTGDNSPLHF. The reference TRBV15 and TRBJ1-6 proteins fill in what lies around the CDR3, so the full variable domain reads DAMVIQNPRYQVTQFGKPVTLSCSQTLNHNVMYWYQQKSSQAPKLLFHYYDKDFNNEADTPDNFQSRRPNTSFCFLDIRSPGLGDTAMYLCATSRGTGDNSPLHFGNGTRLTVT.